One sample yielded the 24 T cell receptor beta chains listed below, sequenced in a study of PD-1 blockade in classical Hodgkin lymphoma. Time point given: cycle 4 day 1 (C4D1), after five to seven weeks of nivolumab. Patients all relapsed after autologous stem cell transplantation, and there was variation in brentuximab vedotin exposure. Libraries were prepared by immunoSEQ multiplex PCR; TCRdb keeps only in-frame clonotypes and omits some of them. The sample comprises tens of thousands of clones, approximately 90% of which are singletons, and under 3.5% rests with the top ten. The material sequenced was peripheral blood mononuclear cells (PBMCs), taken before the fourth cycle of nivolumab. The receptors were gathered from a human donor with classical Hodgkin lymphoma.

This clone was counted once. V and J are TRBV15 and TRBJ2-2; TRBD2 aligns across 10 bases. In germline, CDR1 is LNHNV, CDR2 YYDKDF (reference sequence). Trimming cost V 0 bases and J 3 bases; bases outside gene matches: 7. This CDR3 comprises 18 residues. The CDR3 sequence: CATSRDRRLAGDTGELFF. The DNA of the CDR3 is TGTGCCACCAGCAGAGATCGAAGGCTAGCGGGGGACACCGGGGAGCTGTTTTTT.

The chain is built from TRBV6-5 and TRBJ1-2; D gene unclear. Germline lookup yields CDR1 MNHEY and CDR2 SVGAGI. V was pared by 3 bases and J by 1 base, with 9 bases between. This CDR3 contains 14 residues. As DNA, the CDR3 is TGTGCCAGCAGTTATGCCAGGAGTAACTATGGCTACACCTTC. Translation gives CASSYARSNYGYTF.

V usage is TRBV11-3 and J usage is TRBJ2-1, with 8 nucleotides matching TRBD1. This CDR3 region has 16 residues. Germline V gene sequence: CDR1 SGHNT, CDR2 YENEEA. Unmatched junction bases numbered 5, after V lost 4 bases and J lost 0 bases. The CDR3 DNA sequence: TGTGCCAGCAGCTCCAGACAGGGGCCCTCCTACAATGAGCAGTTCTTC. It is translated as CASSSRQGPSYNEQFF.

V and J are TRBV7-2 and TRBJ1-2; D may be TRBD1 (5 bases). V shed 4 bases and J shed 10 bases, with 28 bases lying between them. Germline loops: CDR1 SGHTA, CDR2 FQGNSA. CDR3 length equals 17 residues. CDR3 in amino acids: CASSYLGGGSPPLFYTF. DNA for the CDR3: TGTGCCAGCAGCTATCTGGGGGGGGGTTCTCCGCCCCTTTTCTACACCTTC.

The rearrangement uses TRBV7-6 and TRBJ2-1; D possibly uses TRBD1 or TRBD2 (5 bases each). Germline-derived CDR1 and CDR2 are SGHVS and FNYEAQ. Trimming left V 0 bases short and J 10 bases short, with 7 bases between. The CDR3 covers 12 residues. CDR3 in DNA: TGTGCCAGCAGCTTAGCGGGGGTAGAGCAGTTCTTC. Amino acid sequence: CASSLAGVEQFF.

The chain joins TRBV11-2 to TRBJ1-2; TRBD1 aligns across 9 bases. Germline V gives CDR1 SGHAT, CDR2 FQNNGV. J was trimmed by 0 bases and V by 4 bases; bases with no gene match: 12. The CDR3 length is 18 residues. For the CDR3, the DNA is TGTGCCAGCAGCTCTACTAGGGACAGGGTCCCTACTAACTATGGCTACACCTTC. Encoded protein: CASSSTRDRVPTNYGYTF.

As to this clone: This same CDR3 is encoded by further DNA sequences in the sample. The CDR3 protein is CADRVGGTEAFF. CDR3 nucleotide sequence: TGTGCCGACAGGGTTGGAGGCACTGAAGCTTTCTTT. J is TRBJ1-1 and V is TRBV7-9; TRBD1 matches at 7 bases. The CDR3 contains 12 residues. The germline gives CDR1 SEHNR, CDR2 FQNEAQ (reference sequence). After removal of 11 bases from V and 4 bases from J, the junction contained 7 bases not matched to a gene.

The gene calls are TRBV5-1 and TRBJ1-1; D is undetermined. Germline CDR1 and CDR2: SGHRS and YFSETQ. This CDR3 region has 14 residues. V lost 1 base and J 0 bases, leaving 7 bases between the germline ends. Here the CDR3 DNA reads TGCGCCAGCAGCTTGTCGACGATGAACACTGAAGCTTTCTTT. Its protein is CASSLSTMNTEAFF.

This rearrangement joins TRBV19 to TRBJ2-2; D is tentatively TRBD1 or TRBD2 (6 bases each). The germline CDR1 and CDR2 sequences are LNHDA and SQIVND (reference sequence). The CDR3 has 16 residues. V lost 7 bases, J lost 3 bases, and 18 bases lay in between. The CDR3 DNA sequence: TGTGCCAGTACCCCAGAAGGGGGGCGCGACACCGGGGAGCTGTTTTTT. Amino acids: CASTPEGGRDTGELFF.

J is TRBJ1-5 and V is TRBV23-1, with TRBD1 matching over 7 bases. TRBV23-1 carries the ORF label, with uncertain function. V lost 11 bases, J lost 7 bases, and 11 bases stayed unmatched. This CDR3 contains 13 residues. CDR3 nucleotides: TGCGCCGGGTGGGACAGCGGGAGCCAGCCCCAGCATTTT. This encodes CAGWDSGSQPQHF.

The chain is built from TRBV6-6 and TRBJ1-2, with TRBD1 matching over 9 bases. Germline V CDR1 and CDR2: MNHNY, SVGAGI (reference sequence). Trimming at V came to 5 bases and at J to 4 bases, leaving 5 bases not matched to a gene. This CDR3 has 14 amino acids. The CDR3 coding sequence is TGTGCCAGCAGTCGGACAGGGGACGGCTATGGCTACACCTTC. Protein sequence: CASSRTGDGYGYTF.

This clone was seen only once. V usage is TRBV11-2 and J usage is TRBJ2-3; D is unresolved. The CDR3 is made up of 15 amino acids. The V gene's germline CDR1 is SGHAT and CDR2 FQNNGV. V dropped 1 base and J dropped 0 bases, with 8 bases sitting between them. CDR3 DNA: TGTGCCAGCAGCTTAGGGGCGCGGAGCACAGATACGCAGTATTTT. This gives the protein CASSLGARSTDTQYF.

J is TRBJ1-2 and V is TRBV29-1; D is unclear. The CDR3 is 11 residues long. From germline, CDR1 is SQVTM and CDR2 ANQGSEA. V lost 1 base to trimming and J lost 6 bases, with 6 bases between them. CDR3 residues: CSVEGLDGYTF. For the CDR3, the DNA is TGCAGCGTTGAAGGACTCGATGGCTACACCTTC.

This clone occurred once. The rearrangement joins TRBV14 to TRBJ1-1; D might be TRBD1 (5 bases). Per germline, CDR1 SGHDN and CDR2 FVKESK. Trimming pared 1 base from V and 0 bases from J, leaving 12 bases between. The CDR3 consists of 16 residues. In DNA, the CDR3 is TGTGCCAGCAGCCAAGTAGTTTGGGGGATGAACACTGAAGCTTTCTTT. Translated, it gives CASSQVVWGMNTEAFF.

The chain recombines TRBV27 with TRBJ1-2; 8 bases are shared with TRBD1. With 5 bases clipped from V and 8 bases from J, the junction kept 10 bases outside the gene matches. Per germline, CDR1 MNHEY and CDR2 SMNVEV (reference sequence). The CDR3 runs 14 residues. This CDR3 is CASSAIGTGGGYTF. The CDR3 nucleotides are TGTGCCAGCAGTGCTATCGGTACAGGGGGAGGCTACACCTTC.

This chain connects TRBV7-7 to TRBJ2-1; TRBD1 aligns across 7 bases. The junction had 5 bases not matched to a gene; V was cut back by 2 bases and J by 1 base. CDR1 and CDR2 (germline): SSHAT, FNYEAQ (reference sequence). The CDR3 has 16 residues. CDR3 nucleotide sequence: TGTGCCAGCAGCTTACACGGACAGGCTTCCTACAATGAGCAGTTCTTC. It is translated as CASSLHGQASYNEQFF.

For the CDR3, the DNA is TGCGCCAGCAGCCAAGGGCCACCGTCGACAGGGCCACGTTATAGCAATCAGCCCCAGCATTTT. Translating gives CASSQGPPSTGPRYSNQPQHF. V gene TRBV4-1 combines with J gene TRBJ1-5; TRBD1 matches at 7 bases. Germline assignment: CDR1 MGHRA and CDR2 YSYEKL. The V gene end was trimmed by 1 base and the J gene end by 0 bases; junction bases not matched to a gene: 18. The CDR3 contains 21 residues.

The chain employs TRBV18 and TRBJ2-1; 7 nucleotides match TRBD1. Per the germline V gene, CDR1 is KGHSH and CDR2 is LQKENI. V lost 3 bases and J lost 0; bases outside the gene matches: 2. There are 15 residues in the CDR3. CDR3 in DNA: TGTGCCAGCTCACCGGACAGGAGCTCCTACAATGAGCAGTTCTTC. Translating gives CASSPDRSSYNEQFF.

The count of this clone is one. This rearrangement joins TRBV7-9 to TRBJ1-2; the D gene is possibly TRBD1 (6 bases). This CDR3 contains 14 residues. Between the trimmed V and J ends, which lost 1 base and 5 bases, there was a span of 11 bases. CDR1 SEHNR and CDR2 FQNEAQ come from the germline V gene (reference sequence). CDR3: CASSLGGQGYGYTF. CDR3 coding DNA: TGTGCCAGCAGCTTAGGAGGGCAGGGGTATGGCTACACCTTC.

V is TRBV9 and J is TRBJ2-2, with D tentatively TRBD1 (6 bases). V was pared by 1 base and J by 5 bases, with 15 bases between. The CDR3 extends over 16 amino acids. CDR1 and CDR2 from the germline V gene are SGDLS and YYNGEE. CDR3 in amino acids: CASSVYWTAATGELFF. Here the CDR3 DNA reads TGTGCCAGCAGCGTATATTGGACAGCGGCTACCGGGGAGCTGTTTTTT.

The chain employs TRBV19 and TRBJ1-6; 8 positions match TRBD1. Germline V gene data show CDR1 as LNHDA and CDR2 as SQIVND (reference sequence). CDR3 size: 13 residues. V lost 6 bases to trimming and J lost 13 bases; unmatched junction nucleotides: 8. The CDR3 loop reads CASRTGAQTPLHF. Written as DNA, the CDR3 is TGTGCCAGTAGGACAGGGGCACAAACCCCCCTCCACTTT.

This chain connects TRBV20-1 to TRBJ1-2; D remains ambiguous. V shed 6 bases and J shed 7 bases, with 9 bases lying between them. This CDR3 is 10 amino acids long. Per the germline V gene, CDR1 is DFQATT and CDR2 is SNEGSKA (reference sequence). Here the CDR3 DNA reads TGCAGTGCCCCCGGCTTTGGCTACACCTTC. Amino acids: CSAPGFGYTF.

The rearrangement links TRBV30 to TRBJ2-5; D perhaps matches TRBD2 (6 bases). The V gene's germline CDR1 is GTSNPN and CDR2 SVGIG (reference sequence). This CDR3 is built from 12 residues. Trimming pared 4 bases from V and 5 bases from J, leaving 11 bases between. The CDR3 coding sequence is TGTGCCTGGACCCTTGGGGGGGAGACCCAGTACTTC. Translating gives CAWTLGGETQYF.

The chain couples TRBV29-1 to TRBJ2-7; 12 bases line up with TRBD2. Per the germline V gene, CDR1 is SQVTM and CDR2 is ANQGSEA. With 2 bases clipped from V and 0 bases from J, the junction kept 8 bases outside the gene matches. The CDR3 is 17 residues long. Here the CDR3 DNA reads TGCAGCGTTGAAACACTAGCGGGGGGCTCCTACTCCTACGAGCAGTACTTC. It specifies CSVETLAGGSYSYEQYF.